Presented here are 14 T cell receptor beta chains from one specimen sequenced in a study of blood T cells in healthy people across ages. Then a second PCR, running about 6 to 12 cycles, was carried out with a sample-barcoded 5' primer and a J-beta primer mix. TCRdb independently ran MiXCR on the 5' RACE reads; one entry per CDR3 protein. The profile shows some 850,000 distinct CDR3 sequences, 25% to 30% of them singletons. The same sample was also used in a study of T cells of mothers and their children.

Source material: blood. The receptors here all came from a boy aged 10-17 years in good health.

The chain carries TRBV7-2 and TRBJ2-1, with 11 positions matching TRBD1. V shed 5 bases, J shed 3 bases, and the junction held 3 bases outside the gene matches. CDR3 size: 15 residues. Germline V gene lookup returns CDR1 SGHTA and CDR2 FQGNSA. The CDR3, as DNA: TGTGCCAGCAGCCAGGACAGGGGGCTCTACAATGAGCAGTTCTTC. The encoded protein is CASSQDRGLYNEQFF.

This clonotype turned up a few times. The chain is built from TRBV7-7 and TRBJ2-2; the match to TRBD2 covers 8 bases. This CDR3 is built from 17 residues. The V gene end was trimmed by 5 bases and the J gene end by 4 bases; junction bases not matched to a gene: 12. CDR1 and CDR2 from the germline V gene are SSHAT and FNYEAQ (reference sequence). The CDR3 protein is CASSPSGLAGGTGELFF. In nucleotides, the CDR3 is TGTGCCAGCAGCCCATCCGGGCTAGCGGGTGGCACCGGGGAGCTGTTTTTT.

This clonotype was recorded a few times. The chain has TRBV7-9 and TRBJ2-3; D is possibly TRBD2 (5 bases). Trimming removed 7 bases from V and 0 bases from J, with 8 bases in between. The CDR3 sequence is 13 residues long. The germline gives CDR1 SEHNR, CDR2 FQNEAQ (reference sequence). For the CDR3, the DNA is TGTGCCAGCATTGAGGGTAGCACAGATACGCAGTATTTT. Its protein is CASIEGSTDTQYF.

In its sample, this clonotype was seen a few times. V is TRBV28 and J is TRBJ2-5; the match to TRBD1 covers 8 bases. This CDR3 comprises 17 residues. V gave up 4 bases and J gave up 5 bases; unmatched junction bases: 15. CDR1 and CDR2 (germline): MDHEN, SYDVKM. CDR3 loop: CASSSPSDGQGRETQYF. CDR3 sequence (DNA): TGTGCCAGCAGTTCCCCTTCCGATGGACAGGGCAGGGAGACCCAGTACTTC.

This clonotype was recorded only once. The chain couples TRBV12-3 or TRBV12-4 to TRBJ2-5, with unresolved D. The CDR3 covers 15 residues. V gave up 2 bases and J gave up 5 bases, with 15 bases separating them. The CDR3 nucleotides are TGTGCCAGCAGTTTATGGGATCTTATGGGGGAGACCCAGTACTTC. Residues: CASSLWDLMGETQYF.

This clonotype has only a few counts. The V call is TRBV3-1, the J call TRBJ2-1; 9 positions agree with TRBD2. Gene TRBJ2-7 matches the end of the DNA better, so the J call may be wrong. Germline V gene data show CDR1 as LGHDT and CDR2 as YNNKEL (reference sequence). The length of the CDR3 is 16 residues. The CDR3 loop is CASSQGGGLAVYEQYF. In DNA, the CDR3 is TGTGCCAGCAGCCAAGGGGGGGGACTAGCTGTTTACGAGCAGTACTTC.

The V and J genes are TRBV15 and TRBJ2-1; D not certain. CDR3 length: 15 amino acids. Trimming removed 7 bases at V and 0 bases at J, with 13 bases between. Germline V CDR1 and CDR2: LNHNV, YYDKDF (reference sequence). The CDR3 sequence: CATTPYPSSYNEQFF. The CDR3 nucleotides read TGTGCCACCACCCCGTATCCGAGCTCCTACAATGAGCAGTTCTTC.

This clonotype has more than one count but fewer than ten. The genes are TRBV20-1 and TRBJ2-1; D may match TRBD1 or TRBD2 (5 bases each). The germline V gene encodes CDR1 DFQATT and CDR2 SNEGSKA (reference sequence). Trimming took off 5 bases at V and 10 bases at J, with 18 bases between the two ends. The CDR3 runs to 13 residues. The CDR3 loop is CSAPPGPSTEQFF. In nucleotides, the CDR3 is TGCAGTGCTCCCCCGGGGCCCAGCACGGAGCAGTTCTTC.

V gene TRBV7-6 combines with J gene TRBJ1-1; a weak D match, TRBD1 (6 bases). The germline V and J ends were trimmed by 1 base and 5 bases, with 17 bases remaining between them. Germline loops: CDR1 SGHVS, CDR2 FNYEAQ. The CDR3 contains 16 residues. CDR3 bases: TGTGCCAGCAGCTTAGAGCCAGGGGCGCGGGGGACTGAAGCTTTCTTT. Translation gives CASSLEPGARGTEAFF.

This clonotype showed up just once. The J gene is TRBJ2-3, the V gene TRBV29-1; D is uncertain. Per germline, CDR1 SQVTM and CDR2 ANQGSEA. CDR3 length: 15 amino acids. The V gene lost 6 bases and the J gene lost 0 bases, with 16 bases spanning the gap. DNA for the CDR3: TGCAGCGTGCTGGGATGGACCGCTAGCACAGATACGCAGTATTTT. Translated: CSVLGWTASTDTQYF.

This clonotype was found a few times. For the CDR3, the DNA is TGTGCCAGCAGCATCCGGGACAGGGGTGATTCACCCCTCCACTTT. Its translation is CASSIRDRGDSPLHF. This chain links TRBV7-9 with TRBJ1-6, with 10 bases aligning to TRBD1. Germline CDR1 is SEHNR and CDR2 is FQNEAQ (reference sequence). V was clipped by 5 bases and J by 8 bases; unmatched bases: 6. The CDR3 is 15 residues long.

This chain uses TRBV12-3 or TRBV12-4 with TRBJ1-2; D unclear. The ends were cut back, 3 bases at V and 1 base at J, with 6 bases in the middle. The CDR3 spans 13 residues. This chain's CDR3 is CASSLSNNYGYTF. DNA for the CDR3: TGTGCCAGCAGTTTGTCTAATAACTATGGCTACACCTTC.

This clonotype was detected a few times. The CDR3 coding sequence is TGTGCCGGCTGGGAGCGGGGGGGCATTTCAGATACGCAGTATTTT. Encoded protein: CAGWERGGISDTQYF. The chain combines TRBV6-1 with TRBJ2-3; 10 bases are a match to TRBD2. Trimming at V came to 11 bases and at J to 4 bases, leaving 12 bases not matched to a gene. This CDR3 is built from 15 residues. Germline V gene sequence: CDR1 MNHNS, CDR2 SASEGT.

This clonotype occurred a few times. This rearrangement joins TRBV7-9 to TRBJ1-1; TRBD1 aligns across 7 bases. The CDR3 is 13 residues long. V was clipped by 11 bases and J by 0 bases; unmatched bases: 6. The V gene's germline CDR1 is SEHNR and CDR2 FQNEAQ (reference sequence). CDR3 in amino acids: CAGRDSMNTEAFF. The CDR3, as DNA: TGTGCCGGACGGGACAGCATGAACACTGAAGCTTTCTTT.